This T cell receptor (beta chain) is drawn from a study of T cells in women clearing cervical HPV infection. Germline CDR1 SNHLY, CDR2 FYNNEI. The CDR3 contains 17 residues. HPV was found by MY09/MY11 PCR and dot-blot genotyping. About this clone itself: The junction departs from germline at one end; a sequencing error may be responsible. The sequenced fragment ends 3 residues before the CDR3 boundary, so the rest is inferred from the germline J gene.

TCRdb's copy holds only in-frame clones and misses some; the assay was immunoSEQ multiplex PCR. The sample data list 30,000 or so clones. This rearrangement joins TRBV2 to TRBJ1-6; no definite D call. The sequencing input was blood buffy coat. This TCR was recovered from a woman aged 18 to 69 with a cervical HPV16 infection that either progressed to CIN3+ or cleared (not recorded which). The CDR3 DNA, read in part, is TGTGCCAGCAGTGAACCGCCCCGCGCGCCCTATAATTTACCC. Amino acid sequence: CASSEPPRAPYNLP. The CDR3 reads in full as CASSEPPRAPYNLPLHF.